The 7 T cell receptor beta chains below were found in one sample sequenced in a study of identical twins. TCRdb re-derived calls from the 5' RACE reads in MiXCR, one entry per CDR3 protein. The sample lists 500,000 to 650,000 distinct CDR3 sequences; 7% to 7.5% were seen once. The same data also went into a second study, on yellow fever vaccine responses in identical twins.

The sequenced sample consisted of PBMCs. The receptors were sampled from a woman aged 18-29 years in good health.

The chain is built from TRBV2 and TRBJ2-5, with 7 bases that match TRBD2. The CDR3 runs 14 residues. V lost 6 bases to trimming and J lost 5 bases; unmatched junction nucleotides: 9. Germline CDR1 reads SNHLY; CDR2 reads FYNNEI. The CDR3 DNA reads TGTGCCAGCAGCGGCGGACTAGTTCGGGAGACCCAGTACTTC. It is translated as CASSGGLVRETQYF.

This clonotype was recorded many times. The V and J genes are TRBV5-5 and TRBJ1-1, with TRBD1 identical over 7 bases. CDR1 SGHKS and CDR2 YYEKEE come from the germline V gene (reference sequence). V was pared by 4 bases and J by 5 bases, with 8 bases of the junction left unmatched. CDR3 length equals 14 residues. CDR3 sequence: CASSTQQGRTEAFF. The CDR3 DNA reads TGTGCCAGCAGCACCCAACAGGGGCGAACTGAAGCTTTCTTT.

This clonotype was counted many times. V and J are TRBV18 and TRBJ2-5; no clear D. V was pared by 0 bases and J by 4 bases, with 12 bases between. CDR3 length: 15 amino acids. Germline V gene sequence: CDR1 KGHSH, CDR2 LQKENI. The CDR3 DNA reads TGTGCCAGCTCACCACCCATGTCACCAGGAGAGACCCAGTACTTC. Residues: CASSPPMSPGETQYF.

This clonotype turned up a few times. The rearrangement uses TRBV20-1 and TRBJ2-3; 7 positions match TRBD2. The CDR3 covers 17 residues. Germline CDR1 reads DFQATT; CDR2 reads SNEGSKA (reference sequence). The J segment lost 0 bases and the V segment lost 1 base, leaving 10 bases of the junction unmatched. CDR3 sequence reads: CSARVPSGTLSTDTQYF. CDR3 DNA sequence: TGCAGTGCTAGAGTTCCTAGCGGAACCCTTAGCACAGATACGCAGTATTTT.

At least ten counts were recorded for this clonotype. DNA for the CDR3: TGTGCCAGCAGCCTAGCGGGAGAAATAAAGACCCAGTACTTC. Protein: CASSLAGEIKTQYF. J is TRBJ2-5 and V is TRBV28; TRBD2 agrees at 10 bases. Trimming took 6 bases from V and 6 from J; bases not matched to a gene: 7. The germline V gene has CDR1 MDHEN and CDR2 SYDVKM. The CDR3 extends over 14 amino acids. Full variable domain (outside the CDR3, taken from reference TRBV28 and TRBJ2-5): DVKVTQSSRYLVKRTGEKVFLECVQDMDHENMFWYRQDPGLGLRLIYFSYDVKMKEKGDIPEGYSVSREKKERFSLILESASTNQTSMYLCASSLAGEIKTQYFGPGTRLLVL.

The sample holds many counts of this clonotype. The rearrangement links TRBV12-3 or TRBV12-4 to TRBJ2-1; 12 bases match TRBD2. V lost 5 bases to trimming and J lost 2 bases; unmatched junction nucleotides: 4. This CDR3 contains 16 residues. CDR3 sequence reads: CASSPGLAGTYNEQFF. The CDR3 coding sequence is TGTGCCAGCAGTCCCGGACTAGCGGGGACCTACAATGAGCAGTTCTTC.

This clonotype appeared many times. The rearrangement uses TRBV5-1 and TRBJ2-2; D remains unclear. CDR1 is SGHRS and CDR2 is YFSETQ in the germline V gene. V lost 0 bases and J lost 2, with 5 bases in between. The CDR3 consists of 14 residues. The CDR3 sequence: CASSLAFNTGELFF. The CDR3 region has the DNA TGCGCCAGCAGCTTGGCCTTTAACACCGGGGAGCTGTTTTTT.